This TCR beta chain stems from a study of regulatory T cells in long-lasting Graves disease. This clonotype was counted a few times. Trimming pared 4 bases from V and 3 bases from J, leaving 13 bases between. CDR1 is SNHLY and CDR2 is FYNNEI in the germline V gene. The CDR3 is 15 residues long. Arm-PCR of CDR3 regions and iRepertoire HTBI primers were the basis on which TCR beta libraries were built. One entry per CDR3 protein, called by TCRdb with MiXCR from the multiplex PCR reads. Altogether a few hundred thousand distinct CDR3 sequences are present, 15% to 20% being singletons, with the ten largest covering 20% to 25%. Time point defined: newly diagnosed GD, antithyroid drugs for less than 3 months. From RNA extracted from PBMCs, the TCR library was made. This same sample was also taken into another study, of T cells in Graves' hyperthyroidism and ophthalmopathy. This second report adds: A first-round RT-PCR of the TCR CDR3 used the HTBI primer set.

Sequencing was performed on peripheral blood mononuclear cells (PBMCs), taken at new diagnosis, from a patient treated with antithyroid drugs. This sequence was found in a woman between 18 and 29 years old with Graves disease. The chain links TRBV2 to TRBJ2-1, with D possibly TRBD2 on 5 matching bases. The CDR3 protein is CASSAFSTSYNEQFF. CDR3 DNA: TGTGCCAGCAGTGCGTTTTCAACTAGCTACAATGAGCAGTTCTTC.